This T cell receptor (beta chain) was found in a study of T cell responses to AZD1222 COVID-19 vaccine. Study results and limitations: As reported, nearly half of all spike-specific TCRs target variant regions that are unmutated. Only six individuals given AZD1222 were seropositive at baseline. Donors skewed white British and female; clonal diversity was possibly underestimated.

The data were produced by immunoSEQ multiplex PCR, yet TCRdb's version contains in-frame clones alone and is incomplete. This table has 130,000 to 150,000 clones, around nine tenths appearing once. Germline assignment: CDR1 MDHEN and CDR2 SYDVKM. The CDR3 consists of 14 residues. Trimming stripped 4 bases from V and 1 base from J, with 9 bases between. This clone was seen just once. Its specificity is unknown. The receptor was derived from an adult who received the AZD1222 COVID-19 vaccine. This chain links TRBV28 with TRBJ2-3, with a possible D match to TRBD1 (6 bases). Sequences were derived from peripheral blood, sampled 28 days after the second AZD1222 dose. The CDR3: CASSWGLGTDTQYF. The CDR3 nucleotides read TGTGCCAGCAGTTGGGGGCTGGGCACAGATACGCAGTATTTT.